Presented here are 5 T cell receptor beta chains from one specimen sequenced in a study of T cell responses to AZD1222 COVID-19 vaccine (TCRdb year 2021). The library was built by means of the immunoSEQ multiplex PCR assay. Drawn from immuneACCESS, this table holds only the in-frame rearrangements with V and J called that TCRdb kept. Clones are partly lost; checked studies trace under half to an unresolved V gene and leave the rest unexplained. Recorded for this sample are roughly 100,000 clones; 80% to 95% of them occurred a single time. Around 4.8% of the sample is taken by the ten largest. According to the study, the label for this sample's time point signals: baseline before first vaccination. Here the sequenced sample was peripheral blood, taken on day 0 of AZD1222 vaccination. These receptors all stem from an adult in good health.

This clone was recorded a few times. The rearrangement joins TRBV5-1 to TRBJ2-7, with a possible D match to TRBD1 (5 bases). The CDR3 sequence is 14 residues long. The V gene lost 2 bases and the J gene lost 3 bases, with 12 bases spanning the gap. CDR1 is SGHRS, CDR2 YFSETQ, per germline. For the CDR3, the DNA is TGCGCCAGCAGCTTTGGGCAGGGAAACTACGAGCAGTACTTC. Translation gives CASSFGQGNYEQYF.

The chain is built from TRBV18 and TRBJ2-7, with TRBD1 identical over 8 bases. The CDR3 extends over 16 amino acids. The germline V gene has CDR1 KGHSH and CDR2 LQKENI. The trim removed 0 bases at V and 3 bases at J, leaving 7 bases unmatched. This CDR3 is CASSPPQGALVYEQYF. The CDR3 DNA follows: TGTGCCAGCTCACCACCCCAGGGGGCGCTGGTCTACGAGCAGTACTTC.

The rearrangement joins TRBV30 to TRBJ2-2; 7 bases line up with TRBD1. The germline V gene encodes CDR1 GTSNPN and CDR2 SVGIG (reference sequence). The ends lost 4 bases at V and 2 bases at J; junction bases unmatched: 4. The CDR3 loop spans 14 amino acids. The CDR3 loop is CAWNRDRNTGELFF. The CDR3, as DNA: TGTGCCTGGAACAGGGACAGAAACACCGGGGAGCTGTTTTTT.

The chain links TRBV12-3 or TRBV12-4 to TRBJ1-1; possibly TRBD1 for D (6 bases). The ends were cut back, 6 bases at V and 5 bases at J, with 13 bases in the middle. CDR3 length: 13 residues. As DNA, the CDR3 is TGTGCCAGCAGGACCAGGGGTCCAACTGAAGCTTTCTTT. Translation: CASRTRGPTEAFF.

The gene calls are TRBV7-8 and TRBJ1-5, with TRBD1 identical over 11 bases. In germline, CDR1 is SGHVS, CDR2 FQNEAQ. The junction had 10 bases not matched to a gene; V was cut back by 5 bases and J by 7 bases. This CDR3 comprises 16 residues. In nucleotides, the CDR3 is TGTGCCAGCAGCACCCGCGGACAGGGGGCTGGACAGCCCCAGCATTTT. As protein: CASSTRGQGAGQPQHF. Using reference TRBV7-8 and TRBJ1-5 for the parts outside the CDR3, the full variable domain is GAGVSQSPRYKVAKRGQDVALRCDPISGHVSLFWYQQALGQGPEFLTYFQNEAQLDKSGLPSDRFFAERPEGSVSTLKIQRTQQEDSAVYLCASSTRGQGAGQPQHFGDGTRLSIL.